This paragraph covers one T cell receptor (beta chain) sequence. As yet, its antigen is unknown. This entry belongs to a study of blood T cells in healthy people across ages. The CDR3 is 15 amino acids. The germline CDR1 and CDR2 sequences are ENHRY and SYGVKD. Trimming removed 2 bases from V and 0 bases from J, with 11 bases in between. With each sample, at least 6 micrograms of total RNA were extracted. Primers used in a second PCR of about 6 to 11 cycles were a sample-barcoded 5' primer and a J-beta primer mix. Each cDNA molecule received a tag from a template-switch adaptor that had 12 random nucleotides. TCRdb re-derived calls from the 5' RACE reads in MiXCR, one entry per CDR3 protein. The sample carries some 780,000 distinct CDR3 sequences, more than 50% recorded once. The study, taken as a whole, reports: Age showed a roughly linear inverse relationship with TCR beta diversity per million T cells.

This chain links TRBV10-3 with TRBJ2-7, with D maybe TRBD1 (5 bases). The source material was blood. The sequence was obtained from a man aged 35 to 55 in good health. CDR3 coding DNA: TGTGCCATCAGTGAGCCCAGGGCCGGCTCCTACGAGCAGTACTTC. It is translated as CAISEPRAGSYEQYF.